This TCR beta chain was recovered during a study of neurological immune-mediated disorders. The CDR3 spans 14 residues. In germline, CDR1 is SGDLS, CDR2 YYNGEE. V was pared by 0 bases and J by 6 bases, with 13 bases between. TCRdb processed the 5' RACE reads anew with MiXCR; each CDR3 protein has one entry. The profile covers around 26,000 distinct CDR3 sequences, with 5% to 8% appearing a single time and roughly 10% taken by the ten largest. This clonotype was counted ten times or more. Source material: PBMCs. The sequence derives from a woman in her forties or fifties in good health. The chain combines TRBV9 with TRBJ2-7, with D possibly TRBD2 on 5 matching bases. The CDR3 loop is CASSVGGSGGEQYF. CDR3 nucleotides: TGTGCCAGCAGCGTAGGAGGGAGTGGAGGCGAGCAGTACTTC.